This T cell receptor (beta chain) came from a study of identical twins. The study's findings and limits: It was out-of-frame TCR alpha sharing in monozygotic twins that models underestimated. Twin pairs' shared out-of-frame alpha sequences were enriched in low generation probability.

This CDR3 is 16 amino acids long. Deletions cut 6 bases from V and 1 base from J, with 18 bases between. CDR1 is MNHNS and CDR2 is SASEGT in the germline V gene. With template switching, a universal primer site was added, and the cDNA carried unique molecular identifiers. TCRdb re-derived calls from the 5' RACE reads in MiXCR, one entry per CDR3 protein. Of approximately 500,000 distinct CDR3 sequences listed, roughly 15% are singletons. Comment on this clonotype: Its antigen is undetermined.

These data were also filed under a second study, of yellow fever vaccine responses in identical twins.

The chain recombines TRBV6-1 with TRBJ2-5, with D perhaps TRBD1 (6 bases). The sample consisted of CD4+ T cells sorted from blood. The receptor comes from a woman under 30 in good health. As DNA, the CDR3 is TGTGCCAGCAGCCAAACTCCCGGACAGAGCCAAGAGACCCAGTACTTC. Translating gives CASSQTPGQSQETQYF.